The TCR beta chain described here comes from a study of T cells in tuberculosis. Trimming left V 4 bases short and J 0 bases short, with 14 bases between. This CDR3 is built from 16 residues. Germline V lookup: CDR1 MGHRA, CDR2 YSYEKL. Time point given: new active TB diagnosis, blood taken before or within 7 days of starting treatment. Clones were read by immunoSEQ multiplex PCR, and TCRdb kept only the in-frame ones, dropping some. This table has roughly 34,000 clones, 93% appearing once. The chain recombines TRBV4-1 with TRBJ2-3; weak D call: TRBD2 (6 bases). The sample here was PBMCs, taken at tuberculosis diagnosis. This clonotype originated in an adult with tuberculosis. CDR3 sequence: CASSLPSGTSTDTQYF. CDR3 DNA sequence: TGCGCCAGCAGCCTCCCTTCCGGGACTAGCACAGATACGCAGTATTTT.